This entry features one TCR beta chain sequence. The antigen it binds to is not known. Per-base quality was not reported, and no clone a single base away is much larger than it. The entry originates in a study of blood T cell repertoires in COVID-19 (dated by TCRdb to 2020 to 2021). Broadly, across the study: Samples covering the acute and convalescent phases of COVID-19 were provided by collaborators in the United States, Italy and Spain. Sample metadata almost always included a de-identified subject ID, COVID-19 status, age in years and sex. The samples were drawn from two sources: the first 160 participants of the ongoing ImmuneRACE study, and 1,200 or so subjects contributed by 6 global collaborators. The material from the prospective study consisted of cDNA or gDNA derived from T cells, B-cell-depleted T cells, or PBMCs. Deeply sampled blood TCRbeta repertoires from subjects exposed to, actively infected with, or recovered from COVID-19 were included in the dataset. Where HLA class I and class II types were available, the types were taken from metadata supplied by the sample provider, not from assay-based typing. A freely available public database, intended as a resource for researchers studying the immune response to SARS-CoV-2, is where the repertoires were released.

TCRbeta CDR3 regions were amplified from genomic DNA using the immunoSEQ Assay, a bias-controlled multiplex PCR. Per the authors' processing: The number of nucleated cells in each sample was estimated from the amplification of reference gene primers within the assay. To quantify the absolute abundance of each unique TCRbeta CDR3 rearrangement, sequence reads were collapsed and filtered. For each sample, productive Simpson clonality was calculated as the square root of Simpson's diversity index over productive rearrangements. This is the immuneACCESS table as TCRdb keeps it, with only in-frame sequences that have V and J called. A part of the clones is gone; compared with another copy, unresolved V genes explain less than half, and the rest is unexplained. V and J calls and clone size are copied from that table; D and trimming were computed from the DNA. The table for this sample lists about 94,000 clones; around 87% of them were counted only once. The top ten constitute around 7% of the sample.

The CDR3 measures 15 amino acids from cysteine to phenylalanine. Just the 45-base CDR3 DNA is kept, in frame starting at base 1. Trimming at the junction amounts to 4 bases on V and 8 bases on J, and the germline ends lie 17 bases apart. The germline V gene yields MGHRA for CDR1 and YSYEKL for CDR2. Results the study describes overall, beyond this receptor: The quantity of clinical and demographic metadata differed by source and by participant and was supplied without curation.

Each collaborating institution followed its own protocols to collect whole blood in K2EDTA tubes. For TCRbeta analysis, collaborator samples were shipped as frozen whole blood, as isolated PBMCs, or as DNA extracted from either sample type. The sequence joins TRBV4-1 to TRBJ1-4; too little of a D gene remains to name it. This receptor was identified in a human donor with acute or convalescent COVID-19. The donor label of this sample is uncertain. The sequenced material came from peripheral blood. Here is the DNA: TGCGCCAGCAGCCTGCTAGAGAGGGCTGGGGAAAAACTGTTTTTT. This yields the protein CASSLLERAGEKLFF.